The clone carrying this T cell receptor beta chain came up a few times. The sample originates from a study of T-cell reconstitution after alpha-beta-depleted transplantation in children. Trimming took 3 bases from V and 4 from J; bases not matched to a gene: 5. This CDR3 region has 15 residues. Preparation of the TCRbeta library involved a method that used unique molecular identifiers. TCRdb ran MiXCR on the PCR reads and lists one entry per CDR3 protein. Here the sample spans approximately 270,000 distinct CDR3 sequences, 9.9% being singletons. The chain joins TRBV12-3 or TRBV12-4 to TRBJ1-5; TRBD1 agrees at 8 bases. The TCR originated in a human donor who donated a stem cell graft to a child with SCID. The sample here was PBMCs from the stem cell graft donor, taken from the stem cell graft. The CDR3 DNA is TGTGCCAGCAGTTTCTTGGACAGGGTAAATCAGCCCCAGCATTTT. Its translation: CASSFLDRVNQPQHF.